This T cell receptor beta chain was sequenced for a study of T cell responses to AZD1222 COVID-19 vaccine. Study at large: Doses given second, at about 4 or about 12 weeks, were pooled. Findings and caveats of the study: Vaccine-associated CD4 TCRs ranged over spike, dominating at 160-218 and 743-854. Reportedly, nearly half of unique spike TCRs recognized epitopes outside B.1.351/B.1.1.7 mutations. The study sampled repertoires only after the peak T cell response.

Germline V gene lookup returns CDR1 SEHNR and CDR2 FQNEAQ (reference sequence). J lost 3 bases, V lost 5 bases, and 9 bases had no gene match. The CDR3 runs to 15 residues. TCRdb's copy holds only in-frame clones and misses some; the assay was immunoSEQ multiplex PCR. The repertoire holds more than 95,000 clones, with around 93% as singletons. With regard to this clone: What it recognizes is unknown.

This specimen was peripheral blood, taken on day 0 of AZD1222 vaccination. This receptor was taken from an adult in good health. The chain couples TRBV7-9 to TRBJ2-5; 7 bases map to TRBD1. CDR3 region: CASSGDSVFKETQYF. The CDR3 coding sequence is TGTGCCAGCAGCGGGGACAGCGTCTTCAAAGAGACCCAGTACTTC. The full variable domain, completed using reference TRBV7-9 and TRBJ2-5, is DTGVSQNPRHKITKRGQNVTFRCDPISEHNRLYWYRQTLGQGPEFLTYFQNEAQLEKSRLLSDRFSAERPKGSFSTLEIQRTEQGDSAMYLCASSGDSVFKETQYFGPGTRLLVL.